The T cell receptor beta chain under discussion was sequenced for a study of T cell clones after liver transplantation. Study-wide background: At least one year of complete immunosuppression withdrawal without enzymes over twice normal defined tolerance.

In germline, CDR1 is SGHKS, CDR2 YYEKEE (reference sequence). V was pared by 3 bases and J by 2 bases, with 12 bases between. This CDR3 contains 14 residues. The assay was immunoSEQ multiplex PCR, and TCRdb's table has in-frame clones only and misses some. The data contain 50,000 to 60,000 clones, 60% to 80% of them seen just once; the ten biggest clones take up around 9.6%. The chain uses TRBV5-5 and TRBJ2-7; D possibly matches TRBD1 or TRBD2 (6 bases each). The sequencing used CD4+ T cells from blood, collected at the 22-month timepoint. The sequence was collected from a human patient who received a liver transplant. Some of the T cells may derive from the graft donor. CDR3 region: CASSSGGDTYEQYF. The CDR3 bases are TGTGCCAGCAGCTCGGGCGGGGACACCTACGAGCAGTACTTC.